This T cell receptor beta chain derives from a study of blood T cell repertoires in COVID-19. CDR1 LNHDA and CDR2 SQIVND come from the germline V gene (reference sequence). Trimming at V came to 3 bases and at J to 4 bases, leaving 4 bases not matched to a gene. The CDR3 runs 14 residues. Clones were read by immunoSEQ multiplex PCR, and TCRdb kept only the in-frame ones, dropping some. This sample has around 50,000 clones, with approximately 85% found just once. The clonotype originates from a woman aged 55-70 years with acute or convalescent COVID-19. The sequenced sample was peripheral blood. This chain uses TRBV19 with TRBJ2-7, with 9 positions matching TRBD1. The CDR3 here is CASSMGQGLYEQYF. DNA for the CDR3: TGTGCCAGTAGTATGGGACAGGGACTTTACGAGCAGTACTTC.